These 15 T cell receptor beta chains share one sample of origin, sequenced in a study of blood T cell repertoires in COVID-19. Sequencing was performed with immunoSEQ multiplex PCR; in TCRdb, only in-frame clones are kept and a portion is missing. The table has about 220,000 clones, around 82% seen once; the top ten hold 3.6%. Material: peripheral blood. The receptors were sampled from a woman at least 80 years old with acute or convalescent COVID-19.

The V and J genes are TRBV7-2 and TRBJ1-6; D unresolved. The CDR3 totals 16 residues. CDR1 SGHTA and CDR2 FQGNSA come from the germline V gene. Trimming pared 5 bases from V and 2 bases from J, leaving 13 bases between. The CDR3 protein is CASSPFSGTYNSPLHF. Written as DNA, the CDR3 is TGTGCCAGCAGCCCGTTTAGCGGCACCTATAATTCACCCCTCCACTTT.

The chain carries TRBV5-1 and TRBJ2-7; D gene unclear. The V gene's germline CDR1 is SGHRS and CDR2 YFSETQ. This CDR3 is 14 amino acids long. V was pared by 0 bases and J by 8 bases, with 15 bases between. CDR3 sequence reads: CASSLDTLTNQQYF. In DNA form, the CDR3 reads TGCGCCAGCAGCTTGGACACACTTACTAACCAGCAGTACTTC.

The chain employs TRBV6-1 and TRBJ1-5; 8 bases are a match to TRBD1. CDR1 is MNHNS and CDR2 is SASEGT in the germline V gene. Germline trimming cut 5 bases from V and 2 bases from J; bases unmatched to any gene: 2. The CDR3 runs 14 residues. The CDR3 DNA is TGTGCCAGCAGTCCAGGGGGCGGCAATCAGCCCCAGCATTTT. Its translation: CASSPGGGNQPQHF.

The chain has TRBV11-3 and TRBJ1-1; D uncertain. Germline-derived CDR1 and CDR2 are SGHNT and YENEEA. CDR3 length: 13 amino acids. V was cut by 5 bases and J by 5 bases, with 12 bases left in between. CDR3 amino acids: CASSVTGWTEAFF. The CDR3 DNA reads TGTGCCAGCAGCGTAACGGGGTGGACTGAAGCTTTCTTT. Using reference TRBV11-3 and TRBJ1-1 for the parts outside the CDR3, the full variable domain is EAGVVQSPRYKIIEKKQPVAFWCNPISGHNTLYWYLQNLGQGPELLIRYENEEAVDDSQLPKDRFSAERLKGVDSTLKIQPAELGDSAVYLCASSVTGWTEAFFGQGTRLTVV.

The chain is built from TRBV11-3 and TRBJ2-3; 7 nucleotides match TRBD1. This CDR3 is 16 amino acids long. The germline CDR1 and CDR2 sequences are SGHNT and YENEEA. Trimming at V came to 5 bases and at J to 2 bases, leaving 10 bases not matched to a gene. The CDR3 region is CASSPGGGATTDTQYF. The CDR3 nucleotides are TGTGCCAGCAGCCCAGGGGGTGGGGCCACCACAGATACGCAGTATTTT. Supplemented by reference TRBV11-3 and TRBJ2-3, the full variable domain reads EAGVVQSPRYKIIEKKQPVAFWCNPISGHNTLYWYLQNLGQGPELLIRYENEEAVDDSQLPKDRFSAERLKGVDSTLKIQPAELGDSAVYLCASSPGGGATTDTQYFGPGTRLTVL.

This clone was recorded once. The chain combines TRBV6-6 with TRBJ2-5; 9 bases are a match to TRBD2. Germline V CDR1 and CDR2: MNHNY, SVGAGI (reference sequence). CDR3 length: 17 residues. With 5 bases clipped from V and 5 bases from J, the junction kept 15 bases outside the gene matches. The CDR3, as DNA: TGTGCCAGCAGTCCCTCCTTCGAGCGGGGGGCGGGGGAGACCCAGTACTTC. Its protein product is CASSPSFERGAGETQYF.

The chain joins TRBV7-3 to TRBJ1-2; 10 positions match TRBD1. The CDR3 has 13 amino acids. The V gene's germline CDR1 is SGHTA and CDR2 FQGTGA. Trimming removed 5 bases from V and 6 bases from J; junction bases left unmatched: 3. The CDR3, as DNA: TGTGCCAGCAGCACAGGGACAGGGGATGGCTACACCTTC. Translated: CASSTGTGDGYTF.

V gene TRBV6-5 combines with J gene TRBJ1-4; unclear D gene. Germline V gene sequence: CDR1 MNHEY, CDR2 SVGAGI. CDR3 length equals 15 residues. Trimming took 5 bases from V and 0 from J, leaving 10 bases between them. This CDR3 is CASSNLGTTNEKLFF. CDR3 sequence (DNA): TGTGCCAGCAGTAACCTAGGTACAACTAATGAAAAACTGTTTTTT.

The chain combines TRBV7-3 with TRBJ1-2; 7 bases are shared with TRBD1. The length of the CDR3 is 16 residues. The V segment lost 5 bases and the J segment 0 bases; nucleotides outside the gene matches: 9. From germline, CDR1 is SGHTA and CDR2 FQGTGA. CDR3 nucleotides: TGTGCCAGCAGCCTATCAGACAGGGTTCCTAACTATGGCTACACCTTC. As protein: CASSLSDRVPNYGYTF.

The V call is TRBV30, the J call TRBJ1-2; weak D call: TRBD1 (5 bases). CDR3 size: 14 residues. CDR1 is GTSNPN, CDR2 SVGIG, per germline (reference sequence). V was clipped by 4 bases and J by 4 bases, with 16 bases between them. Here the CDR3 DNA reads TGTGCCTGGAAACCCGGGCTGGGGGGCTATGGCTACACCTTC. This gives the protein CAWKPGLGGYGYTF.

The chain recombines TRBV28 with TRBJ2-7; no reliable D call. Germline loops: CDR1 MDHEN, CDR2 SYDVKM. V lost 3 bases, J lost 9 bases, and 12 bases lay in between. The CDR3 totals 12 residues. The CDR3 DNA reads TGTGCCAGCAGTTTCGTACCATCAGGGCAGTACTTC. It translates to CASSFVPSGQYF.

This sequence joins TRBV24-1 and TRBJ2-3, with 9 bases fitting TRBD1. The CDR3 covers 16 residues. J lost 1 base, V lost 4 bases, and 5 bases had no gene match. Germline CDR1 KGHDR, CDR2 SFDVKD. The CDR3 DNA is TGTGCCACCAGTGACCCGGGACAGGGTGGCACAGATACGCAGTATTTT. It translates to CATSDPGQGGTDTQYF.

V usage is TRBV9 and J usage is TRBJ2-3; D not resolved. This CDR3 is 15 amino acids long. Trimming pared 4 bases from V and 1 base from J, leaving 13 bases between. Germline V lookup: CDR1 SGDLS, CDR2 YYNGEE. The CDR3 coding sequence is TGTGCCAGCAGCCAGACACTTTCGGGCACAGATACGCAGTATTTT. This gives the protein CASSQTLSGTDTQYF.

The chain uses TRBV18 and TRBJ2-3; D may be TRBD2 (6 bases). Per germline, CDR1 KGHSH and CDR2 LQKENI. This CDR3 has 16 amino acids. The ends were cut back, 3 bases at V and 1 base at J, with 14 bases in the middle. As DNA, the CDR3 is TGTGCCAGCTCACCTACTAGCCCCAGAGGCACAGATACGCAGTATTTT. Translating gives CASSPTSPRGTDTQYF. Looking up the rest from reference TRBV18 and TRBJ2-3 gives the full variable domain: NAGVMQNPRHLVRRRGQEARLRCSPMKGHSHVYWYRQLPEEGLKFMVYLQKENIIDESGMPKERFSAEFPKEGPSILRIQQVVRGDSAAYFCASSPTSPRGTDTQYFGPGTRLTVL.

The chain combines TRBV4-2 with TRBJ1-2, with 12 bases aligning to TRBD1. CDR1 LGHNA and CDR2 YNFKEQ come from the germline V gene. V gave up 7 bases and J gave up 7 bases; unmatched junction bases: 7. The CDR3 runs to 14 residues. The chain's CDR3 is CASTLGTGGGGYTF. CDR3 sequence (DNA): TGTGCCAGCACCCTGGGGACAGGGGGCGGTGGCTACACCTTC.